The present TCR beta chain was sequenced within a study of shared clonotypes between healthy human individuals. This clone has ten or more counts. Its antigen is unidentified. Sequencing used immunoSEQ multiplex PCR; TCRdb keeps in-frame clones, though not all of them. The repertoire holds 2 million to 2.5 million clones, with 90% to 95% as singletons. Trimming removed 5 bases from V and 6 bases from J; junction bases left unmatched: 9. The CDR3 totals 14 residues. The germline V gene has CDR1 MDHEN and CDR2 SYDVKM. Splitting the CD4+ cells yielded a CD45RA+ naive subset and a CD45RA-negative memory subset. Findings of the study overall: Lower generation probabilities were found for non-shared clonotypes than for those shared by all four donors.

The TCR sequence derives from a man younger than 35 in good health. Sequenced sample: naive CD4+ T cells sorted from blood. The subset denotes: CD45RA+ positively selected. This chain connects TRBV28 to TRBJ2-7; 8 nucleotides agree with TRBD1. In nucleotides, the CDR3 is TGTGCCAGCAGTCGGACCGGGACAGGTCGCGAGCAGTACTTC. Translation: CASSRTGTGREQYF.